This T cell receptor (beta chain) is drawn from a study of T cell changes during pregnancy in multiple sclerosis. Germline values: CDR1 SGHNT, CDR2 YYREEE (reference sequence). The CDR3 has 12 residues. V was cut by 1 base and J by 6 bases, with 7 bases left in between. Sequenced by immunoSEQ multiplex PCR; TCRdb stores in-frame clones only, minus some. The table has about 75,000 clones, around 90% seen once. The chain has TRBV5-4 and TRBJ1-2; TRBD1 might be the D (5 bases). The clonotype comes from a female donor with multiple sclerosis, enrolled in a pregnancy study. Sequencing was performed on CD4+ T cells from peripheral blood mononuclear cells, taken before pregnancy. The CDR3 loop is CASSLPGNGYTF. The CDR3 coding sequence is TGTGCCAGCAGCTTGCCAGGGAATGGCTACACCTTC. The full variable domain, its missing parts supplied by reference TRBV5-4 and TRBJ1-2, is ETGVTQSPTHLIKTRGQQVTLRCSSQSGHNTVSWYQQALGQGPQFIFQYYREEENGRGNFPPRFSGLQFPNYSSELNVNALELDDSALYLCASSLPGNGYTFGSGTRLTVV.